A selection of T cell receptor beta chains follows, all from one sample in a study of beta chain features in type 1 diabetes. Data came from immunoSEQ multiplex PCR; TCRdb stores just in-frame clones and leaves some out. The table includes 130,000 or so clones, 9.7% detected once. Sequencing input: central memory CD4+ T cells from blood. The receptors come from a middle-aged woman in good health. CDR3s leave out the opening cysteine and the closing phenylalanine or tryptophan. The order of the fields is clone size, V gene, CDR3 protein. Rows may omit the clone size; those that give it use once, few, many or a size class.

few | TRBV5-4 | ASSPGLARNEQF
few | TRBV19 | ASSMGQVSYEQY
. | TRBV19 | ASSPLGGLTTDTQY
. | TRBV12-5 | ASGLTGGGLNTIY
few | TRBV15 | ATSRRGVDTEAF
. | TRBV5-1 | ASSGGQTGSNTEAF
. | TRBV20-1 | SARDYGQVF
. | TRBV5-1 | ASSEGLAGGTDTQY
few | TRBV19 | ASKDSIPGNTEAF
. | TRBV28 | ASSSPVQRGHQETQY
. | TRBV9 | ASSADTTGGRYEQY
. | TRBV7-9 | ASSPSNSNQPQH
. | TRBV19 | ASNPPGRGNEKLF
few | TRBV5-1 | ASSAGGATVDGYT
. | TRBV7-2 | ASSRPPDTQY
. | TRBV13 | ASSTRGGSGPQY
few | TRBV6-1 | ASSEASGITDTQY
few | TRBV7-2 | ATKSYT
few | TRBV20-1 | SAPLESWQY
few | TRBV9 | ASSPRDRVRIQGQPQH
few | TRBV29-1 | SVGQGEGYT
once | TRBV5-8 | ASSFVGQGATDTQY